The 13 T cell receptor beta chains presented below share a single source sample, sequenced in a study of blood T cell repertoires in COVID-19. The data were produced by immunoSEQ multiplex PCR, yet TCRdb's version contains in-frame clones alone and is incomplete. The sample has 250,000 to 300,000 clones; roughly 80% are singletons. The sample taken for sequencing was PBMCs or T cells enriched from blood (not recorded which). These receptors all come from a man aged 35-49 years who had been exposed to COVID-19.

The rearrangement joins TRBV29-1 to TRBJ1-5; 8 bases agree with TRBD1. This CDR3 comprises 13 residues. Germline CDR1 is SQVTM and CDR2 is ANQGSEA. The V segment lost 7 bases and the J segment 2 bases; nucleotides outside the gene matches: 4. The CDR3 DNA is TGCAGCGGTTCAGGGGGCCGCAATCAGCCCCAGCATTTT. It codes for CSGSGGRNQPQHF.

This clone was seen at least ten times. This chain uses TRBV27 with TRBJ2-7, with TRBD1 matching over 12 bases. Trimming took 5 bases from V and 9 from J; bases not matched to a gene: 8. The germline V gene encodes CDR1 MNHEY and CDR2 SMNVEV (reference sequence). CDR3 size: 14 residues. CDR3 residues: CASSPGTGGAVQYF. CDR3 bases: TGTGCCAGCAGTCCGGGGACAGGGGGCGCGGTGCAGTACTTC.

This rearrangement joins TRBV13 to TRBJ2-1; 8 positions agree with TRBD1. The germline V gene has CDR1 PRHDT and CDR2 FYEKMQ (reference sequence). The CDR3 contains 16 residues. The J segment lost 5 bases and the V segment lost 8 bases, leaving 14 bases of the junction unmatched. Here the CDR3 reads CASSTHAGGQNNEQFF. The CDR3 DNA is TGTGCCAGCTCTACTCATGCAGGGGGCCAGAACAATGAGCAGTTCTTC.

V gene TRBV7-2 combines with J gene TRBJ1-5, with D hard to call. This CDR3 has 19 residues. Looked up from germline, CDR1 is SGHTA and CDR2 is FQGNSA. V was pared by 1 base and J by 0 bases, with 19 bases between. The CDR3: CASSLGPGGRGYSNQPQHF. CDR3 in DNA: TGTGCCAGCAGCTTAGGTCCGGGTGGACGGGGTTATAGCAATCAGCCCCAGCATTTT.

This rearrangement joins TRBV9 to TRBJ2-7; a possible D gene is TRBD1 (5 bases). Per germline, CDR1 SGDLS and CDR2 YYNGEE. V was trimmed by 3 bases and J by 5 bases, leaving 15 bases between them. This CDR3 contains 14 residues. The CDR3: CASSGSAGSDEQYF. The CDR3 DNA sequence: TGTGCCAGCAGCGGCTCGGCAGGGTCCGACGAGCAGTACTTC.

The chain joins TRBV7-6 to TRBJ2-3; the match to TRBD2 covers 15 bases. The ends lost 4 bases at V and 4 bases at J; junction bases unmatched: 3. CDR1 and CDR2 (germline): SGHVS, FNYEAQ. The CDR3 spans 16 residues. The chain's CDR3 is CASSSGLAGGPDTQYF. The CDR3 DNA reads TGTGCCAGCAGCTCCGGACTAGCGGGAGGGCCAGATACGCAGTATTTT.

This chain joins TRBV19 and TRBJ1-5, with no clear D. Germline CDR1 LNHDA, CDR2 SQIVND (reference sequence). Between the trimmed V and J ends, which lost 3 bases and 0 bases, there was a span of 9 bases. This CDR3 has 15 residues. CDR3 bases: TGTGCCAGTAGTATCTCTGTAGCTAGCAATCAGCCCCAGCATTTT. Translating it yields CASSISVASNQPQHF.

This clone was seen only once. The chain links TRBV6-5 to TRBJ2-3, with TRBD1 as a possible D gene (6 bases). The CDR3 is 15 amino acids. Looked up from germline, CDR1 is MNHEY and CDR2 is SVGAGI. Trimming cost V 6 bases and J 0 bases, with 13 bases left between them. CDR3 DNA sequence: TGTGCCAGCAGAGTAGGACAGCCTAGCACAGATACGCAGTATTTT. Residues: CASRVGQPSTDTQYF.

The V and J genes are TRBV6-1 and TRBJ1-4; 7 bases match TRBD1. From germline, CDR1 is MNHNS and CDR2 SASEGT. J was trimmed by 5 bases and V by 2 bases; bases with no gene match: 8. The CDR3 is made up of 16 amino acids. The CDR3 is CASSEMSRTGNEKLFF. Written as DNA, the CDR3 is TGTGCCAGCAGTGAAATGTCCCGGACAGGCAATGAAAAACTGTTTTTT.

This sequence joins TRBV7-3 and TRBJ2-1, with a weak D call TRBD1 (6 bases). CDR3 size: 12 residues. The germline V gene encodes CDR1 SGHTA and CDR2 FQGTGA. Trimming took 3 bases from V and 10 from J, leaving 10 bases between them. CDR3 coding DNA: TGTGCCAGCAGCTTCAGGGGTGGGGAGCAGTTCTTC. This encodes CASSFRGGEQFF.

The chain links TRBV28 to TRBJ2-3, with 8 bases aligning to TRBD2. The J segment lost 5 bases and the V segment lost 3 bases, leaving 13 bases of the junction unmatched. The CDR3 is made up of 17 amino acids. The V gene's germline CDR1 is MDHEN and CDR2 SYDVKM. CDR3 protein: CASSLASFAGGGDTQYF. The CDR3 DNA is TGTGCCAGCAGTTTGGCATCGTTTGCGGGAGGAGGAGATACGCAGTATTTT.

CDR3 sequence: CASTTTGGGDTIYF. In nucleotides, the CDR3 is TGTGCCAGCACCACTACGGGGGGTGGGGACACCATATATTTT. The chain combines TRBV6-5 with TRBJ1-3, with D perhaps TRBD1 (5 bases). With 7 bases removed from V and 8 bases from J, the gap between germline ends came to 18 bases. CDR1 and CDR2 from the germline V gene are MNHEY and SVGAGI. The CDR3 loop spans 14 amino acids.

The V gene is TRBV10-2, the J gene TRBJ1-2; 10 bases fit TRBD1. V was pared by 6 bases and J by 3 bases, with 13 bases of the junction left unmatched. This CDR3 has 17 residues. From germline, CDR1 is WSHSY and CDR2 SAAADI. CDR3 DNA sequence: TGCGCCAGCAGGACCCCCCGGGACAGGGGTTCGGACTATGGCTACACCTTC. This gives the protein CASRTPRDRGSDYGYTF.